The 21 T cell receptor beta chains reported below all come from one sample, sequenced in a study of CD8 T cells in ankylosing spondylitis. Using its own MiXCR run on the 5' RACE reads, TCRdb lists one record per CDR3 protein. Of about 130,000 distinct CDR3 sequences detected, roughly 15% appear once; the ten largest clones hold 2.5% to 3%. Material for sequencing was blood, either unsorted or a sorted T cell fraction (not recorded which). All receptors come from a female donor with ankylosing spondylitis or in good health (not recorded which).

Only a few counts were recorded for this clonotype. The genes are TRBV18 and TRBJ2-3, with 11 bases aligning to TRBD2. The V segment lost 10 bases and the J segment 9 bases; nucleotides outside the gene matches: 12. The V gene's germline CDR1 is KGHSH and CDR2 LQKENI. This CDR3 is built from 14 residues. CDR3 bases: TGTGCCACCTCCATAGCGGGGGGGCAAGAGACGCAGTATTTT. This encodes CATSIAGGQETQYF.

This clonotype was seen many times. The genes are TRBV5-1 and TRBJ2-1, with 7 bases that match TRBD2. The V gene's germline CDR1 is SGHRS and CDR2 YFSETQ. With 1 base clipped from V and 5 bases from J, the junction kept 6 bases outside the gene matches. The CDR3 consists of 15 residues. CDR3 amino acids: CASSLSSGAHNEQFF. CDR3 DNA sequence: TGCGCCAGCAGCTTGTCCAGCGGGGCTCACAATGAGCAGTTCTTC.

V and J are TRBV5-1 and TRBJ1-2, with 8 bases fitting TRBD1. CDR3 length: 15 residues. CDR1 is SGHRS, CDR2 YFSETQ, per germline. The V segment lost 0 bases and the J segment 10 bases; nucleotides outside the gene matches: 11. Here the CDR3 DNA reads TGCGCCAGCAGCTTGGACGGACAGGGCGGGCATGCCTACACCTTC. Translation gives CASSLDGQGGHAYTF. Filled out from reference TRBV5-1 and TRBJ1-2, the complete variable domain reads KAGVTQTPRYLIKTRGQQVTLSCSPISGHRSVSWYQQTPGQGLQFLFEYFSETQRNKGNFPGRFSGRQFSNSRSEMNVSTLELGDSALYLCASSLDGQGGHAYTFGSGTRLTVV.

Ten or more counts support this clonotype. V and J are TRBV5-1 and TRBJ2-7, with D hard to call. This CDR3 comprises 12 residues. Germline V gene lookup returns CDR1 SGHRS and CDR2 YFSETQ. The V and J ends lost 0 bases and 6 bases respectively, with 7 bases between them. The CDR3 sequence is CASSLGGPEQYF. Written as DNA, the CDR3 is TGCGCCAGCAGCTTGGGCGGCCCCGAGCAGTACTTC.

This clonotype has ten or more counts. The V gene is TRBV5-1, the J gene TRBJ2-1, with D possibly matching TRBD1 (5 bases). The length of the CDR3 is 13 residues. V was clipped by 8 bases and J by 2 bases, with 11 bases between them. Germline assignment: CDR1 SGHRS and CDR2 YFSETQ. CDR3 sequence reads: CASTDRPYNEQFF. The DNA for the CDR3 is TGCGCCAGTACTGACAGACCCTACAATGAGCAGTTCTTC.

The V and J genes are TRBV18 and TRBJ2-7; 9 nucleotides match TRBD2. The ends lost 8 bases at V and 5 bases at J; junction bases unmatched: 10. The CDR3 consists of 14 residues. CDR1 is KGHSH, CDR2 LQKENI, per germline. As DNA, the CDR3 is TGTGCCAGCGAACAACCGGGACTAGCAAACGAGCAGTACTTC. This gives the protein CASEQPGLANEQYF. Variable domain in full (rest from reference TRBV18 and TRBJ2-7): NAGVMQNPRHLVRRRGQEARLRCSPMKGHSHVYWYRQLPEEGLKFMVYLQKENIIDESGMPKERFSAEFPKEGPSILRIQQVVRGDSAAYFCASEQPGLANEQYFGPGTRLTVT.

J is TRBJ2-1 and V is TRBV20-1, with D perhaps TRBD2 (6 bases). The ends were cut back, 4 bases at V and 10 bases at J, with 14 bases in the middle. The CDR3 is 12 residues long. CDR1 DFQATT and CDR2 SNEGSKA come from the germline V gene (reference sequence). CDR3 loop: CSAKPGVREQFF. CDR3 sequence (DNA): TGCAGTGCTAAGCCGGGGGTGCGGGAGCAGTTCTTC.

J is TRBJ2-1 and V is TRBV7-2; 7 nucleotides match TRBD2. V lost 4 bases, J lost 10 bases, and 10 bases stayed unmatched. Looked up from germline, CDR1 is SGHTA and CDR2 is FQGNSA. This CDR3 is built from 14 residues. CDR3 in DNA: TGTGCCAGCAGCTCCAAGGCGGGAGTCGTAGAGCAGTTCTTC. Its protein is CASSSKAGVVEQFF.

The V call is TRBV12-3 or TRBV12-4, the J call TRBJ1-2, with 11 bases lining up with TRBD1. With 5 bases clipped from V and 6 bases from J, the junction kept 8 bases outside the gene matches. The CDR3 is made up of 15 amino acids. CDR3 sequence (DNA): TGTGCCAGCAGTCCCCGGACAGGGGGCGTGAATGGCTACACCTTC. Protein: CASSPRTGGVNGYTF.

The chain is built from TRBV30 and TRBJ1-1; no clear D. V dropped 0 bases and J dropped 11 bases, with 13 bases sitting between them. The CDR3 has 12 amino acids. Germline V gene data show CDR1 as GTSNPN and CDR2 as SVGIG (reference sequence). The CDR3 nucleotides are TGTGCCTGGAGTGTAACTGCAACTGGGGCTTTCTTT. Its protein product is CAWSVTATGAFF.

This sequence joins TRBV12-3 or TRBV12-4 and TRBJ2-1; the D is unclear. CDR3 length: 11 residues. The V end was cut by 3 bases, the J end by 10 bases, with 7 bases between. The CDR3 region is CASSFKREQFF. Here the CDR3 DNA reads TGTGCCAGCAGTTTTAAAAGGGAGCAGTTCTTC.

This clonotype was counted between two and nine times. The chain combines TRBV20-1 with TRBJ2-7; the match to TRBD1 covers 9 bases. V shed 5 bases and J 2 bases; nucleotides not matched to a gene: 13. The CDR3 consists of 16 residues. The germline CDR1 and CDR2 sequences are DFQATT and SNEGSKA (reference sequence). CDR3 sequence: CSAEGGQGRGTYEQYF. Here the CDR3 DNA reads TGCAGTGCTGAGGGGGGACAGGGAAGGGGAACCTACGAGCAGTACTTC.

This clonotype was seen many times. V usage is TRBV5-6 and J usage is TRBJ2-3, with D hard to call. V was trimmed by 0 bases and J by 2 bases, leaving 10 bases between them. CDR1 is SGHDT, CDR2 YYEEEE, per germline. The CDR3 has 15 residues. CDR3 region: CASSLGQLDTDTQYF. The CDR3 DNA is TGTGCCAGCAGCTTGGGCCAGCTAGACACAGATACGCAGTATTTT.

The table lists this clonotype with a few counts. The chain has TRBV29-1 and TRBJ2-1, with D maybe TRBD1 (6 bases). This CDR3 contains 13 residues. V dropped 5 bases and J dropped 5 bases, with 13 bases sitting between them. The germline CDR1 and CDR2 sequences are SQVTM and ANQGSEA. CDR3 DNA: TGCAGCGTTCTAACAGGGACGAACAATGAGCAGTTCTTC. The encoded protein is CSVLTGTNNEQFF.

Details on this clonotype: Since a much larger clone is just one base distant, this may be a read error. CDR3 in amino acids: CSATPSGGAHTEYF. CDR3 coding DNA: TGCAGTGCCACTCCTAGCGGGGGGGCTCATACGGAGTATTTT. V is TRBV20-1 and J is TRBJ2-3; 12 positions agree with TRBD2. The CDR3 sequence is 14 residues long. CDR1 is DFQATT and CDR2 is SNEGSKA in the germline V gene (reference sequence).

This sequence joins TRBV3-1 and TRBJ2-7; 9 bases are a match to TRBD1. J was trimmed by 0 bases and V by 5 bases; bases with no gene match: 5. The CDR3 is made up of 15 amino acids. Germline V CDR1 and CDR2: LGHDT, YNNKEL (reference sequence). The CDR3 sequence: CASSVGTGTSYEQYF. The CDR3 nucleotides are TGTGCCAGCAGCGTGGGGACAGGGACCTCCTACGAGCAGTACTTC.

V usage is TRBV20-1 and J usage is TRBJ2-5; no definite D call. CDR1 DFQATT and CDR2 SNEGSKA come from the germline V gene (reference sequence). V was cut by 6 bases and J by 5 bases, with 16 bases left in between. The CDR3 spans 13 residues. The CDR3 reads CSAPLLGEETQYF. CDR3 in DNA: TGCAGTGCCCCTCTTTTGGGCGAGGAGACCCAGTACTTC.

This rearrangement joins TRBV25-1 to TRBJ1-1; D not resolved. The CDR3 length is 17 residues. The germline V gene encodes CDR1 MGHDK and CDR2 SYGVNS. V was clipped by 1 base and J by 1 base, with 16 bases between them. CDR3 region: CASSEFTWRWENTEAFF. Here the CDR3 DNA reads TGTGCCAGCAGTGAATTCACTTGGAGGTGGGAGAACACTGAAGCTTTCTTT. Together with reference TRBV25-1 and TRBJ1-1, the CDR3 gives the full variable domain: EADIYQTPRYLVIGTGKKITLECSQTMGHDKMYWYQQDPGMELHLIHYSYGVNSTEKGDLSSESTVSRIRTEHFPLTLESARPSHTSQYLCASSEFTWRWENTEAFFGQGTRLTVV.

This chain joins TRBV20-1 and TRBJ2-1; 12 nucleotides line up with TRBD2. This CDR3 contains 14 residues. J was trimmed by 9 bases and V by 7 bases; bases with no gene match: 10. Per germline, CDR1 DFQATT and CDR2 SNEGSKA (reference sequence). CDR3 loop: CSVTLAGGIGEQFF. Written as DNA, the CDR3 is TGCAGTGTGACACTAGCGGGAGGCATAGGTGAGCAGTTCTTC.

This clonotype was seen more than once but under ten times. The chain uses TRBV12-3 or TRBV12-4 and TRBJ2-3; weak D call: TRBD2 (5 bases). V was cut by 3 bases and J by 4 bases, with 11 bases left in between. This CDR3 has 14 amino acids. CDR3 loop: CASSFTSRADTQYF. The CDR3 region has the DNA TGTGCCAGCAGTTTTACTAGTAGGGCAGATACGCAGTATTTT.

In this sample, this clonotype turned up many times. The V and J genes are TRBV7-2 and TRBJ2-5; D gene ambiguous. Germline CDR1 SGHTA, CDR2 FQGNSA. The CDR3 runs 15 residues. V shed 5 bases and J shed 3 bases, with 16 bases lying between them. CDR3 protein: CASSLLADGKETQYF. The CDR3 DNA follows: TGTGCCAGCAGCCTATTGGCGGACGGCAAAGAGACCCAGTACTTC.